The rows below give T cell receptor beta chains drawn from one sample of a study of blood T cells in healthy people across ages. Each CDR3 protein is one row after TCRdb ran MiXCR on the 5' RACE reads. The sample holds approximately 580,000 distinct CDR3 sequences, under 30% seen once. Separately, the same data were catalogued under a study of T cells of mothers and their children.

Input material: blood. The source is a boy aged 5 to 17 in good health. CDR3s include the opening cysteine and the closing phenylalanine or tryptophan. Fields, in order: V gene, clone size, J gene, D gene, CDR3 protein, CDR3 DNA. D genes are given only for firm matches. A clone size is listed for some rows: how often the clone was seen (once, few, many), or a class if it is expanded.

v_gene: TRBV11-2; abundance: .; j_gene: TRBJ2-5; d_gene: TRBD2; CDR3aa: CASSFPKSGRISEETQYF; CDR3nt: TGTGCCAGCAGCTTCCCCAAGTCCGGGAGGATAAGCGAAGAGACCCAGTACTTC
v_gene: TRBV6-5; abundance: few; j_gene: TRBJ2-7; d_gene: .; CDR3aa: CASSYDPTGGREQYF; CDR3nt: TGTGCCAGCAGTTACGACCCTACTGGGGGGCGTGAGCAGTACTTC
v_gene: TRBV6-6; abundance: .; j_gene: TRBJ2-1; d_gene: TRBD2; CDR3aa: CASSYDGGGYNEQFF; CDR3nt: TGTGCCAGCAGTTACGACGGGGGGGGATACAATGAGCAGTTCTTC
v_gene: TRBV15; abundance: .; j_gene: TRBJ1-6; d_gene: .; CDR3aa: CATSRDGEQTVPLHF; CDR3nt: TGTGCCACCAGCAGAGATGGGGAGCAGACCGTACCCCTCCACTTT
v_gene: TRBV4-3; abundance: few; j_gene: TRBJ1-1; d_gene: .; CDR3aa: CASSQEISGARSAFF; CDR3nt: TGCGCCAGCAGCCAAGAAATCTCCGGGGCGAGATCAGCTTTCTTT
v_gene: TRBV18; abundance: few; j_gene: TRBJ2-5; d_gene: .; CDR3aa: CASSPGLLETQYF; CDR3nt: TGTGCCAGCTCACCAGGGCTCCTAGAGACCCAGTACTTC
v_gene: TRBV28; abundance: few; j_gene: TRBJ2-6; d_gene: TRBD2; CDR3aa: CASTGGGGANVLTF; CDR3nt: TGTGCCAGCACGGGGGGAGGTGGGGCCAACGTCCTGACTTTC
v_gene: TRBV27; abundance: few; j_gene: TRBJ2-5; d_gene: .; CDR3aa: CASSFGYGRTQYF; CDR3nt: TGTGCCAGCAGTTTTGGCTACGGGCGGACCCAGTACTTC
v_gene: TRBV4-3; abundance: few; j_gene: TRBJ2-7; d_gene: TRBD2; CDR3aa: CASSRQIRTSDYEQYF; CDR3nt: TGCGCCAGCAGCCGCCAGATCCGGACTAGCGACTACGAGCAGTACTTC
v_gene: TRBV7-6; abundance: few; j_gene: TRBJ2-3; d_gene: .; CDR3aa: CASGQTEGDTQYF; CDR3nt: TGTGCCAGCGGTCAGACGGAGGGAGATACGCAGTATTTT
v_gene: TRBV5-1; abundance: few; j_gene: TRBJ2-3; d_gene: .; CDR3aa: CASSLALPDTQYF; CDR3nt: TGCGCCAGCAGCTTGGCCCTGCCAGATACGCAGTATTTT
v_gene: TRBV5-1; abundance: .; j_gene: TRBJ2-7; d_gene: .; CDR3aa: CASVGTGSYEQYF; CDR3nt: TGCGCCAGCGTCGGGACGGGGTCCTACGAGCAGTACTTC
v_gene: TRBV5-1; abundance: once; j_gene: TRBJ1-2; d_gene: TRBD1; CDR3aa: CASSLVPGQGDGYTF; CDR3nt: TGCGCCAGCAGCTTGGTACCGGGACAGGGGGATGGCTACACCTTC
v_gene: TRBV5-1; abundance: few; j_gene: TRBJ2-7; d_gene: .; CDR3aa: CASSLHRSSYEQYF; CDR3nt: TGCGCCAGCAGCCTGCACAGGTCTTCCTACGAGCAGTACTTC
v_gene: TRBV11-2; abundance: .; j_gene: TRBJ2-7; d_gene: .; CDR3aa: CASSWLGGPYEQYF; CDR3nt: TGTGCCAGCAGCTGGCTCGGCGGGCCCTACGAGCAGTACTTC
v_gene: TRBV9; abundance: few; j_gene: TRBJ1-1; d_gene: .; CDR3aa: CASSVGDWTNTEAFF; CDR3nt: TGTGCCAGCAGCGTAGGAGACTGGACGAACACTGAAGCTTTCTTT
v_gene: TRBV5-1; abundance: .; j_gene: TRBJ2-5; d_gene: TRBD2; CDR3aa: CASSLSSGGTEETQYF; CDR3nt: TGCGCCAGCAGCTTGTCTAGCGGGGGGACAGAAGAGACCCAGTACTTC
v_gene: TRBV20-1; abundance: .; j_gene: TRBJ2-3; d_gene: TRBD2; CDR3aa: CSAPRLAGLSADTQYF; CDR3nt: TGCAGTGCTCCCCGACTAGCGGGGTTAAGTGCAGATACGCAGTATTTT
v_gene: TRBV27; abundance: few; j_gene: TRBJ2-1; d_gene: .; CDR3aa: CASSSRVLLSYNEQFF; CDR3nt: TGTGCCAGCAGTTCCCGGGTCCTCCTCTCCTACAATGAGCAGTTCTTC
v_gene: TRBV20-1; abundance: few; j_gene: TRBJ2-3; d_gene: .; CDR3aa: CSARDNGPGQTDTQYF; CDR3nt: TGCAGTGCTAGAGATAACGGTCCGGGGCAGACAGATACGCAGTATTTT
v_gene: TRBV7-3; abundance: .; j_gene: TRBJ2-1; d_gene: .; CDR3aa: CASSAGGPQSYNEQLF; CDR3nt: TGTGCCAGCAGCGCCGGGGGACCCCAATCCTACAATGAGCAGCTCTTC
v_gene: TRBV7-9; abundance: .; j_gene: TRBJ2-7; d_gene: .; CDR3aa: CASSRAQAAVSYEQYF; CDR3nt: TGTGCCAGCTCGAGGGCTCAAGCGGCGGTCTCCTACGAGCAGTACTTC
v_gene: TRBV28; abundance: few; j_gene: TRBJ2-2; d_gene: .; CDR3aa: CASSLGRGRSGELFF; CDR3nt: TGTGCCAGCAGTCTGGGACGGGGGAGGTCCGGGGAGCTGTTTTTT
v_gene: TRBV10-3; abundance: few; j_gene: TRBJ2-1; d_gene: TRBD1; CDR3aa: CAISGRWDSALRRSYNEQFF; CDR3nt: TGTGCCATCAGTGGTCGGTGGGACAGCGCCCTAAGGCGCTCCTACAATGAGCAGTTCTTC
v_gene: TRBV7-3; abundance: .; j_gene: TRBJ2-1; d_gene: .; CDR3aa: CASSFGLSFSNEQFF; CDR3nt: TGTGCCAGCAGCTTTGGGTTATCCTTTTCCAATGAGCAGTTCTTC